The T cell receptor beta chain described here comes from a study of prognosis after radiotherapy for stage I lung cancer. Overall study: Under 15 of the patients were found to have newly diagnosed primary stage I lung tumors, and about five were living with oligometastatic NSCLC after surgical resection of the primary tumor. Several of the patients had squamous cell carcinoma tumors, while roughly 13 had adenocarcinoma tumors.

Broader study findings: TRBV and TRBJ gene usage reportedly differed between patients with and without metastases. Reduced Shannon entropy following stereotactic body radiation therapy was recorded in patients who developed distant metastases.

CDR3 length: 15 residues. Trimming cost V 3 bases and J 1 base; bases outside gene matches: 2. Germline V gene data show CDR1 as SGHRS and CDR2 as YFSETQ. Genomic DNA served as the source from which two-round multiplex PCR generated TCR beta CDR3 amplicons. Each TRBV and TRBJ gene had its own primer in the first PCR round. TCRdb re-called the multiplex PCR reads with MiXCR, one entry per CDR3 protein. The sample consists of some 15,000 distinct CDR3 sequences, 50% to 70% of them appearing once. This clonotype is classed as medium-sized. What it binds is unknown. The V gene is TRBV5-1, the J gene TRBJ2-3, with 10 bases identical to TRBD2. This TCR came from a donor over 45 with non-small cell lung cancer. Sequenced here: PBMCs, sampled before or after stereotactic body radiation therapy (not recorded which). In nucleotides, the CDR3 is TGCGCCAGCAGCTCCGGGACTAGCGGCACAGATACGCAGTATTTT. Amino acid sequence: CASSSGTSGTDTQYF.